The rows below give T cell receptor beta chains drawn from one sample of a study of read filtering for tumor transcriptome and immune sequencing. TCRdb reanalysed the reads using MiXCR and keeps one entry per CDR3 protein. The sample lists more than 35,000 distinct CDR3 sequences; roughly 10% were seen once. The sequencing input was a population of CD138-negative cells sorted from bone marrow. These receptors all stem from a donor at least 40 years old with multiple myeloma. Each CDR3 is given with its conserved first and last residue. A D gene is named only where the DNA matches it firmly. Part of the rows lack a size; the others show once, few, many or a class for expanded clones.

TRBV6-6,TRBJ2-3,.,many,TGTGCCAGCAGTTACTCGATGGGAGATACGCAGTATTTT,CASSYSMGDTQYF
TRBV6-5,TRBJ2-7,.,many,TGTGCCAGCAGTTACTCCCAGGATCTTCGTTACGAGCAGTACTTC,CASSYSQDLRYEQYF
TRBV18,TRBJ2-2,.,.,TGTGCCAGCTCACCAGACAGAAACACCGGGGAGCTGTTTTTT,CASSPDRNTGELFF
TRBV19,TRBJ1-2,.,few,TGTGCCACCACCCCTCGACAGGCCGACTATGGCTACACCTTC,CATTPRQADYGYTF
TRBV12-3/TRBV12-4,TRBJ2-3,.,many,TGTGCCAGCAGTCCCCCCTTCAACAGGGATACGCAGTATTTT,CASSPPFNRDTQYF
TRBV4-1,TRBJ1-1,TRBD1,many,TGCGCCAGCAGCCCCTTGACAGGGTATTTCCGAGCTTTCTTT,CASSPLTGYFRAFF
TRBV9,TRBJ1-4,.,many,TGTGCCAGCAGCGCAGCGGGGCAGGGCGGTGAAAAACTGTTTTTT,CASSAAGQGGEKLFF
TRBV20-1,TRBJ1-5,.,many,TGCAGTGCTAGTACAGGGAATAGCAATCAGCCCCAGCATTTT,CSASTGNSNQPQHF
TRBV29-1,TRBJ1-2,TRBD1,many,TGCAGCGTCACCGGGACAGGGATATATGGCTACACCTTC,CSVTGTGIYGYTF
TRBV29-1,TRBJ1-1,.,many,TGCAGCGTCGCCCCCACGTCAGGGTTGGGCACTGAAGCTTTCTTT,CSVAPTSGLGTEAFF
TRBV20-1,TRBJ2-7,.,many,TGCAGTGCTATCCCGGGGGATGCCTACGAGCAGTACTTC,CSAIPGDAYEQYF
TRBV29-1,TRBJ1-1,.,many,TGCAGCGTTGGCCGAATGGAAGCTTTCTTT,CSVGRMEAFF
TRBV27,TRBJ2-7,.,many,TGTGCCAGCAGTTTAGGTGCAGGGCCCGCCTACGAGCAGTACTTC,CASSLGAGPAYEQYF
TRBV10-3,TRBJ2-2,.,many,TGTGCCATCAGACTGAACACCGGGGAGCTGTTTTTT,CAIRLNTGELFF
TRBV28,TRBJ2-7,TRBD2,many,TGTGCCAGCAGTTTAGCGGGAGTCGAGCAGTACTTC,CASSLAGVEQYF
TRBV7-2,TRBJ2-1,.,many,TGTGCCAGCAGCTTAGGCCAGCGCACCGGGGTCTTC,CASSLGQRTGVF
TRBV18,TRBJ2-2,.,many,TGTGCCAGCTCCTACGGAACGGGACAGAACACCGGGGAGCTGTTTTTT,CASSYGTGQNTGELFF
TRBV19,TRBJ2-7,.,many,TGTGCCAGTAGTATCATCTCGGACCCCTCCTACGAGCAGTACTTC,CASSIISDPSYEQYF
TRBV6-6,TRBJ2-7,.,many,TGTGCCAGCAGCTTACCGGGGAGCTCCTACGAGCAGTACTTC,CASSLPGSSYEQYF
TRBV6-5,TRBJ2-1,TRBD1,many,TGTGCCAGCAGTTACTCGTCAGGACAGGGCTCCAATGAGCAGTTCTTC,CASSYSSGQGSNEQFF
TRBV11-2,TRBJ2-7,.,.,TGTGCCAGCAGATTGATGGGACGGGCCTACGAGCAGTACTTC,CASRLMGRAYEQYF
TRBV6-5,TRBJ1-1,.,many,TGTGCCAGCAGTTACGGGGGAACTAACACTGAAGCTTTCTTT,CASSYGGTNTEAFF
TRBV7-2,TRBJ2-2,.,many,TGTGCCAGCAGCTTGGGGCGGGGGAACACCGGGGAGCTGTTTTTT,CASSLGRGNTGELFF
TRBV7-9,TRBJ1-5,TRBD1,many,TGTGCCAGCAGCCGTCCTCGGCCTTCGACAGGGGTCTATAGCAATCAGCCCCAGCATTTT,CASSRPRPSTGVYSNQPQHF
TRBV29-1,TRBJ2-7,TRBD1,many,TGCAGCGTTGTTGGTGCGCAGGGGGCTGGCGAGCAGTACTTC,CSVVGAQGAGEQYF
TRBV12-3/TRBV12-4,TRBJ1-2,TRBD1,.,TGTGCCAGCAGTCCTTCCGGGACAGGTAGTACTGGCTACACCTTC,CASSPSGTGSTGYTF
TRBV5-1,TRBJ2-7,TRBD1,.,TGCGCCAGCAGCTCGGGACAGGGGAGCGACGAGCAGTACTTC,CASSSGQGSDEQYF
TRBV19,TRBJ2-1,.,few,TGTGCCAGTAATCACGCGGGCGGCAATGAGCAGTTCTTC,CASNHAGGNEQFF
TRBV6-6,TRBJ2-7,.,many,TGTGCCAGCAGTTACTTGAGAGGGAGTTACGAGCAGTACTTC,CASSYLRGSYEQYF
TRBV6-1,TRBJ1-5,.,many,TGTGCCAGCAGTGAGTATCAGCCCCAGCATTTT,CASSEYQPQHF
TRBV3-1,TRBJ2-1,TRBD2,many,TGTGCCAGCAGCCAAGTGGCTAGCGGGGGCCGCTCCTACAATGAGCAGTTCTTC,CASSQVASGGRSYNEQFF
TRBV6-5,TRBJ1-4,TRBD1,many,TGTGCCAGCAGTTACACCGGGACAGGGGACTATTTTGAAAAACTGTTTTTT,CASSYTGTGDYFEKLFF
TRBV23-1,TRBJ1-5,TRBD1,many,TGCGCCAGCAGTCTACAGGGGAGTGGCAATCAGCCCCAGCATTTT,CASSLQGSGNQPQHF
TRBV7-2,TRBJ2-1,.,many,TGTGCCAGCAGCTTAAAGAGGGGTGGGAGGTTTTTCTTC,CASSLKRGGRFFF